These 28 T cell receptor beta chains were all obtained from the same sample, sequenced in a study of blood T cell repertoires in COVID-19. Generated by immunoSEQ multiplex PCR, the TCRdb table keeps only in-frame clones and is missing some. The sample consists of around 76,000 clones, around nine tenths of them appearing once. Specimen: peripheral blood. Receptors were obtained from a human donor in a cohort sampled during active COVID-19.

The chain employs TRBV6-2 or TRBV6-3 and TRBJ1-6; D may be TRBD1 (5 bases). Germline CDR1 is MNHEY and CDR2 is SVGEGT. Trimming removed 5 bases at V and 7 bases at J, with 18 bases between. CDR3 length equals 16 residues. The CDR3 DNA reads TGTGCCAGCAGTGGGTTTATCGGACATGAAAATTCACCCCTCCACTTT. This codes for CASSGFIGHENSPLHF.

The chain joins TRBV5-1 to TRBJ1-4; possible D gene TRBD1, 6 bases. CDR3 length equals 14 residues. V lost 6 bases and J lost 3, with 12 bases in between. The germline V gene encodes CDR1 SGHRS and CDR2 YFSETQ. As DNA, the CDR3 is TGCGCCAGCAAAGCAGGACAGCCTAATGAAAAACTGTTTTTT. Translation gives CASKAGQPNEKLFF.

V is TRBV5-4 and J is TRBJ1-2, with 7 bases identical to TRBD1. Germline CDR1 and CDR2: SGHNT and YYREEE (reference sequence). The CDR3 has 15 residues. Losses at the gene ends were 1 base for V and 2 bases for J; bases not matched to a gene: 5. The CDR3 sequence: CASSLRQGRNYGYTF. In DNA form, the CDR3 reads TGTGCCAGCAGCTTGAGACAGGGCAGGAACTATGGCTACACCTTC.

The V and J genes are TRBV6-5 and TRBJ1-4; D gene uncertain. CDR3 length equals 13 residues. Trimming shortened V by 7 bases and J by 6 bases, and 12 bases separated the two germline ends. Germline CDR1 and CDR2: MNHEY and SVGAGI. In DNA form, the CDR3 reads TGTGCCAGCACTTCGGGGTTTGATGAAAAACTGTTTTTT. Amino acid sequence: CASTSGFDEKLFF.

A single count supports this clone. The chain carries TRBV12-5 and TRBJ2-2; TRBD1 agrees at 9 bases. CDR3 length: 15 amino acids. Germline assignment: CDR1 LGHNT and CDR2 FRNRAP. V shed 4 bases, J shed 7 bases, and the junction held 7 bases outside the gene matches. CDR3 nucleotide sequence: TGTGCTAGTGGTTCCAGGACAGGGGAGATCGGGGAGCTGTTTTTT. It specifies CASGSRTGEIGELFF. Drawing the rest from reference TRBV12-5 and TRBJ2-2, the complete variable domain is DARVTQTPRHKVTEMGQEVTMRCQPILGHNTVFWYRQTMMQGLELLAYFRNRAPLDDSGMPKDRFSAEMPDATLATLKIQPSEPRDSAVYFCASGSRTGEIGELFFGEGSRLTVL.

The chain recombines TRBV19 with TRBJ1-4; D unclear. V lost 6 bases to trimming and J lost 0 bases, with 8 bases between them. Germline V gives CDR1 LNHDA, CDR2 SQIVND (reference sequence). The CDR3 has 14 amino acids. The DNA of the CDR3 is TGTGCCAGTAGCGACTCAGCAACTAATGAAAAACTGTTTTTT. Its translation: CASSDSATNEKLFF. Complete variable domain (other parts from reference TRBV19 and TRBJ1-4): DGGITQSPKYLFRKEGQNVTLSCEQNLNHDAMYWYRQDPGQGLRLIYYSQIVNDFQKGDIAEGYSVSREKKESFPLTVTSAQKNPTAFYLCASSDSATNEKLFFGSGTQLSVL.

The chain links TRBV7-2 to TRBJ2-1; 7 bases agree with TRBD1. Per the germline V gene, CDR1 is SGHTA and CDR2 is FQGNSA. V shed 5 bases, J shed 0 bases, and the junction held 7 bases outside the gene matches. The CDR3 has 16 amino acids. The CDR3 reads CASSPRTGPSYNEQFF. In DNA form, the CDR3 reads TGTGCCAGCAGCCCCAGGACAGGACCCTCCTACAATGAGCAGTTCTTC.

This chain links TRBV12-3 or TRBV12-4 with TRBJ1-2; possibly TRBD1 for D (6 bases). Trimming removed 6 bases from V and 5 bases from J, with 13 bases in between. The CDR3 covers 13 residues. In nucleotides, the CDR3 is TGTGCCAGCAGGCGGACAGCCACTTATGGCTACACCTTC. It yields the protein CASRRTATYGYTF.

This chain uses TRBV7-3 with TRBJ2-3; TRBD2 aligns across 15 bases. Germline CDR1 and CDR2: SGHTA and FQGTGA. The CDR3 length is 16 residues. J gave up 7 bases and V 5 bases, and 7 bases lay outside the gene matches. For the CDR3, the DNA is TGTGCCAGCAGCCGTGGACTAGCGGGGGGGCAAAATACGCAGTATTTT. Its translation is CASSRGLAGGQNTQYF.

The chain has TRBV5-1 and TRBJ2-3, with 9 positions matching TRBD2. The CDR3 is 14 amino acids. Germline lookup yields CDR1 SGHRS and CDR2 YFSETQ. After removal of 0 bases from V and 7 bases from J, the junction contained 3 bases not matched to a gene. The CDR3 bases are TGCGCCAGCAGCTTGGGGACTAGCGAGAATACGCAGTATTTT. It is translated as CASSLGTSENTQYF. The variable domain in full, with the rest retrieved from reference TRBV5-1 and TRBJ2-3, is KAGVTQTPRYLIKTRGQQVTLSCSPISGHRSVSWYQQTPGQGLQFLFEYFSETQRNKGNFPGRFSGRQFSNSRSEMNVSTLELGDSALYLCASSLGTSENTQYFGPGTRLTVL.

The rearrangement uses TRBV6-5 and TRBJ2-3; TRBD2 might be the D (6 bases). V was cut by 0 bases and J by 1 base, with 8 bases left in between. This CDR3 is built from 15 residues. Germline V CDR1 and CDR2: MNHEY, SVGAGI. In DNA, the CDR3 is TGTGCCAGCAGTTACTCGGACTATGGCACAGATACGCAGTATTTT. The encoded protein is CASSYSDYGTDTQYF.

The chain combines TRBV5-6 with TRBJ1-1; 7 bases align to TRBD1. Germline loops: CDR1 SGHDT, CDR2 YYEEEE. The CDR3 consists of 15 residues. Germline trimming cut 4 bases from V and 4 bases from J; bases unmatched to any gene: 10. The CDR3 DNA is TGTGCCAGCAGCGTCCTTTTACAGGGGAGCACTGAAGCTTTCTTT. Translating gives CASSVLLQGSTEAFF.

The V and J genes are TRBV7-9 and TRBJ1-2, with 9 bases identical to TRBD1. CDR1 is SEHNR and CDR2 is FQNEAQ in the germline V gene (reference sequence). The CDR3 is 14 amino acids. Trimming took 5 bases from V and 9 from J; bases not matched to a gene: 10. CDR3 nucleotide sequence: TGTGCCAGCAGCAACCGGGACAGGGTGTATAGCTACACCTTC. As protein: CASSNRDRVYSYTF. Full variable domain (remainder filled in from reference TRBV7-9 and TRBJ1-2): DTGVSQNPRHKITKRGQNVTFRCDPISEHNRLYWYRQTLGQGPEFLTYFQNEAQLEKSRLLSDRFSAERPKGSFSTLEIQRTEQGDSAMYLCASSNRDRVYSYTFGSGTRLTVV.

The chain joins TRBV11-1 to TRBJ2-3; D perhaps matches TRBD1 (5 bases). The CDR3 consists of 15 residues. The V end was cut by 1 base, the J end by 1 base, with 9 bases between. In germline, CDR1 is SGHAT, CDR2 FQDESV (reference sequence). The CDR3 sequence is CASSLGVGRTDTQYF. Written as DNA, the CDR3 is TGTGCCAGCAGCTTAGGGGTGGGGCGCACAGATACGCAGTATTTT.

This clone was detected only once. The chain is built from TRBV7-2 and TRBJ2-1, with TRBD2 matching 11 bases. Germline CDR1 and CDR2: SGHTA and FQGNSA. CDR3 length: 14 residues. The ends lost 7 bases at V and 10 bases at J; junction bases unmatched: 9. This chain's CDR3 is CASKSLAGGQEQFF. CDR3 sequence (DNA): TGTGCCAGCAAATCCCTAGCGGGGGGACAGGAGCAGTTCTTC. Drawing the rest from reference TRBV7-2 and TRBJ2-1, the complete variable domain is GAGVSQSPSNKVTEKGKDVELRCDPISGHTALYWYRQSLGQGLEFLIYFQGNSAPDKSGLPSDRFSAERTGGSVSTLTIQRTQQEDSAVYLCASKSLAGGQEQFFGPGTRLTVL.

V gene TRBV6-6 combines with J gene TRBJ2-1, with TRBD1 matching over 9 bases. The CDR3 spans 13 residues. V was pared by 7 bases and J by 5 bases, with 3 bases of the junction left unmatched. Germline values: CDR1 MNHNY, CDR2 SVGAGI (reference sequence). CDR3 residues: CASTTGGNNEQFF. The CDR3, as DNA: TGTGCCAGCACCACAGGGGGCAACAATGAGCAGTTCTTC.

V gene TRBV7-2 combines with J gene TRBJ1-4, with D unclear. Trimming stripped 5 bases from V and 13 bases from J, with 17 bases between. This CDR3 is built from 13 residues. Looked up from germline, CDR1 is SGHTA and CDR2 is FQGNSA. CDR3 bases: TGTGCCAGCAGCCCAACCTCGGCAGTAGCACTGTTTTTT. Amino acids: CASSPTSAVALFF.

This clone has only a few counts. Other DNA variants within this sample encode the same CDR3. The chain employs TRBV3-1 (or the pseudogene TRBV3-2) and TRBJ1-1; TRBD1 might be the D (6 bases). CDR1 is LGHDT and CDR2 is YNNKEL in the germline V gene (reference sequence). CDR3 length: 14 amino acids. V shed 0 bases and J shed 1 base, with 6 bases lying between them. The CDR3 coding sequence is TGTGCCAGCAGCCAAGAGGACAGGAACACTGAAGCTTTCTTT. It yields the protein CASSQEDRNTEAFF.

V usage is TRBV5-1 and J usage is TRBJ2-1; 14 bases fit TRBD2. CDR3 size: 14 residues. Trimming took 4 bases from V and 9 from J; bases not matched to a gene: 3. The germline V gene encodes CDR1 SGHRS and CDR2 YFSETQ. CDR3 residues: CASSEGLAGVEQFF. DNA for the CDR3: TGCGCCAGCAGCGAGGGACTAGCGGGGGTTGAGCAGTTCTTC.

This chain uses TRBV6-5 with TRBJ2-7, with D perhaps TRBD2 (6 bases). Trimming took off 5 bases at V and 3 bases at J, with 14 bases between the two ends. This CDR3 contains 14 residues. Germline CDR1 is MNHEY and CDR2 is SVGAGI. The CDR3 sequence: CASSIGGVGYEQYF. The CDR3 DNA reads as TGTGCCAGCAGTATCGGAGGGGTGGGCTACGAGCAGTACTTC.

CDR3 in amino acids: CASSQGQGHHEQYF. CDR3 in DNA: TGTGCCAGCAGCCAGGGACAGGGGCACCACGAGCAGTACTTC. V is TRBV3-1 (or the pseudogene TRBV3-2) and J is TRBJ2-7; the match to TRBD1 covers 10 bases. Germline CDR1 and CDR2: LGHDT and YNNKEL (reference sequence). This CDR3 has 14 residues. J gave up 5 bases and V 3 bases, and 4 bases lay outside the gene matches.

The V and J genes are TRBV12-3 or TRBV12-4 and TRBJ1-3; maybe TRBD1 (6 bases). The CDR3 consists of 13 residues. V was clipped by 5 bases and J by 4 bases, with 9 bases between them. DNA of the CDR3: TGTGCCAGCAGTCGGACAGAAGGAAACACCATATATTTT. It encodes CASSRTEGNTIYF.

J is TRBJ1-2 and V is TRBV6-6; possible D gene TRBD1, 6 bases. Between the trimmed V and J ends, which lost 7 bases and 5 bases, there was a span of 11 bases. Germline V gene lookup returns CDR1 MNHNY and CDR2 SVGAGI (reference sequence). This CDR3 is built from 12 residues. CDR3 sequence (DNA): TGTGCCAGCAACAGACAGGCTTATGGCTACACCTTC. Its translation: CASNRQAYGYTF.

This chain joins TRBV19 and TRBJ2-7, with 9 nucleotides matching TRBD1. This CDR3 contains 14 residues. V lost 3 bases to trimming and J lost 5 bases; unmatched junction nucleotides: 5. Germline CDR1 is LNHDA and CDR2 is SQIVND (reference sequence). The CDR3 loop is CASSMGTGSHEQYF. In DNA form, the CDR3 reads TGTGCCAGTAGTATGGGGACAGGGAGCCACGAGCAGTACTTC.

CDR3 nucleotide sequence: TGTGCCACCAGCAGAGCCGGAGGTTCTAGCGGTCGGCCGTTCTTC. Protein: CATSRAGGSSGRPFF. The V call is TRBV15, the J call TRBJ2-1; the match to TRBD2 covers 7 bases. Germline CDR1 is LNHNV and CDR2 is YYDKDF (reference sequence). V dropped 1 base and J dropped 15; count of bases not matched to a gene: 15. The CDR3 consists of 15 residues.

The chain carries TRBV10-3 and TRBJ2-2; D is possibly TRBD1 (6 bases). Trimming shortened V by 4 bases and J by 0 bases, and 9 bases separated the two germline ends. The CDR3 is 15 residues long. The V gene's germline CDR1 is ENHRY and CDR2 SYGVKD. Here the CDR3 reads CAISGTASNTGELFF. The DNA for the CDR3 is TGTGCCATCAGTGGGACAGCTTCGAACACCGGGGAGCTGTTTTTT.

The chain has TRBV27 and TRBJ1-2; 7 nucleotides match TRBD1. With 5 bases clipped from V and 2 bases from J, the junction kept 5 bases outside the gene matches. The CDR3 has 14 amino acids. Looked up from germline, CDR1 is MNHEY and CDR2 is SMNVEV (reference sequence). In DNA form, the CDR3 reads TGTGCCAGCAGTCCGAAGACAGGGAACTATGGCTACACCTTC. It translates to CASSPKTGNYGYTF.

This chain uses TRBV12-3 or TRBV12-4 with TRBJ2-1; 11 bases map to TRBD2. V lost 1 base and J lost 10; bases outside the gene matches: 0. The CDR3 loop spans 13 amino acids. CDR3 bases: TGTGCCAGCAGTTTAGGGACTAGCGGGGAGCAGTTCTTC. Translated, it gives CASSLGTSGEQFF.